The subject of this entry is one TCR beta chain. Its antigen is still unknown. Qualities for individual bases were not recorded, and no much larger clone is one base off. Relative to germline, V is missing 4 bases and J is missing 6 bases, with 10 bases of the junction outside any gene match. The cysteine opens and the phenylalanine closes a CDR3 of 14 amino acids. The only DNA kept is the CDR3, 42 bases in frame from the first base. From a lookup of the germline V gene, CDR1 and CDR2 are SGHRS and YFSETQ. This sample was included in a study of vaccination effects on CD4 cells after COVID-19 (dated by TCRdb to 2021 to 2024). About the full investigation: In the ViraFEST assay, PBMC were stimulated with viral peptide pools, and antigen-specific CD4+ T cell clonotypes were then identified by expansion using TCR sequencing. Two doses of either the BNT162b2 or the mRNA-1273 mRNA SARS-CoV-2 vaccine were administered to participants. A few million PBMC per well were cultured with 8.5 to 10 ug/ml peptides in IMDM containing 5% human AB serum, approximately 9.1 IU/ml IL-2 and gentamicin. Altogether, roughly 10 COVID-19 convalescent patients and several SARS-CoV-2-naive healthy vaccine recipients made up the full study. The study compared SARS-CoV-2 spike-specific CD4+ TCR repertoires before and after mRNA vaccination in COVID-19 convalescent patients and infection-naive vaccine recipients. In the study, cultures from other donors were sequenced using the Oncomine TCR Beta short-read assay on an Illumina iSeq 100.

What the authors observed across the whole study: Only a small number of convalescent patients were included, and no early post-infection timepoints were available, which limited the study. Among healthy vaccine recipients, nearly all vaccine-induced clones were SARS-CoV-2 mono-reactive, and only 1 of 255 was cross-reactive with common cold coronaviruses. At late post-vaccination timepoints, both infection-induced and vaccine-induced clones showed marked clonal contraction, consistent with waning T cell responses.

After around 10 days of culture, CD4+ T cells were isolated with the EasySep CD4+ T cell isolation kit. Healthy vaccine recipients had no prior SARS-CoV-2 infection, confirmed by negative nucleocapsid antibodies before and after vaccination. Half of the culture medium was replaced with fresh IL-2-containing medium on days 3 and 7. Each peptide stimulation condition was cultured in triplicate wells unless otherwise noted. Using Ficoll-Paque Plus gradient centrifugation, PBMC were separated from whole blood and then either used fresh or cryopreserved at -140C. The QIAamp micro DNA kit was used to extract genomic DNA from the cultured CD4+ T cells. The receptor library was made with the immunoSEQ multiplex PCR assay. DNA from the CD4+ T cells that had been cultured and isolated underwent TCR beta CDR3 sequencing. The source study handled its data this way. Non-productive TCR sequences were removed, reads were trimmed to the CDR3 region, and CDR3s of at least 7 amino acids were retained. Antigen-specific clonotypes were identified using the MANAFEST web app by comparison of expansion in peptide wells against reference cultures. Positive clones required FDR<0.05 expansion versus reference and all other wells, odds ratio above 5, and frequency above 0.1% in two replicate wells. Clonotypes significantly expanded in SARS-CoV-2 spike wells and in at least one common cold coronavirus spike condition were defined as cross-reactive. Using the stringdist R package, CDR3 similarity was measured by Levenshtein distance, and unrooted trees were constructed with ape in R 3.6.1. The source is immuneACCESS, and TCRdb retained only in-frame sequences with V and J called. Part of the clones is not carried over; for the studies checked, unresolved V genes explain less than half of this, and the remainder is unexplained. The V and J calls and clone size were taken over from that table, and D and trimming were inferred from the DNA. Recorded for this sample are some 31,000 clones; less than 85% of them occurred a single time. The biggest ten clones account for over 3% of the sample.

The material sequenced was CD4+ T cells from PBMCs cultured without peptide, taken before COVID-19 vaccination. The TCR originated in a human donor who received a COVID-19 vaccine. The V and J segments used are TRBV5-1 and TRBJ2-7; TRBD2 lines up with 7 middle nucleotides. The CDR3 sequence is CASSSGTGALEQYF. At the DNA level, the sequence is TGCGCCAGCAGCAGCGGGACCGGGGCCCTCGAGCAGTACTTC.